The present entry profiles one T cell receptor beta chain with its context. No antigen is known for it. The junction shows a germline mismatch at one end, possibly a read error. Using a constant-region primer together with ProtoScript II reverse transcriptase, TCR beta cDNA was made from 500 ng of total RNA. Generation of the TCR beta libraries relied on three nested multiplex PCR rounds using slightly modified ARM-PCR. Amplification in the first two PCR rounds was performed using TRBV1-TRBV30 forward primers and a C-beta reverse primer for 9 to 11 cycles each. TCRdb used MiXCR to reprocess the multiplex PCR reads, holding one entry per CDR3 protein. The sample records about 60,000 distinct CDR3 sequences, roughly two thirds being singletons. Germline V lookup: CDR1 LGHNA, CDR2 YNFKEQ. There are 14 residues in the CDR3. DNA and RNA were both co-extracted from about 19-30 mg of bulk tissue that had not been sorted.

The entry originates in a study of tumor-infiltrating lymphocytes in primary liver carcinoma. Study-wide results and caveats: Tumors reached a significantly greater top-250-clone fraction than blood did (p = 0.039).

Material: liver tumor tissue from sampling region 4. As to subset: tumor region T4, right-lateral pole. This receptor was taken from a man between 35 and 55 years old with primary liver carcinoma and hepatitis B virus infection. J is TRBJ2-7 and V is TRBV4-2; D is possibly TRBD2 (7 bases). This CDR3 reads CSSSQDRGGVEQYF. The CDR3 coding sequence is TGTTCCAGCAGTCAAGATAGGGGGGGAGTCGAGCAGTACTTC.